These 26 T cell receptor beta chains came from one sample sequenced in a study of T cell responses to AZD1222 COVID-19 vaccine. Clones were sequenced by immunoSEQ multiplex PCR, and TCRdb holds only the in-frame ones, with some missing. This sample yields some 110,000 clones, of which approximately 90% are seen a single time; around 2.3% belongs to the top ten. Sequencing was performed on peripheral blood, taken on day 0 of AZD1222 vaccination. These receptors were taken from an adult in good health.

This clone was detected a few times. The rearrangement links TRBV12-1 to TRBJ1-2; whether TRBD1, the table's D call, matches the DNA was not checked. TRBV12-1 is noted as a pseudogene. The CDR3 is made up of 14 amino acids. The CDR3 reads CASSLRGFNYGYTF. The CDR3 DNA reads TGTGCCAGCAGCCTTAGGGGGTTTAACTATGGCTACACCTTC.

This clone was seen only once. The chain combines TRBV5-1 with TRBJ2-5; TRBD1 aligns across 8 bases. From germline, CDR1 is SGHRS and CDR2 YFSETQ. V lost 4 bases, J lost 4 bases, and 6 bases stayed unmatched. This CDR3 has 14 amino acids. The CDR3 sequence: CASSDTQGGETQYF. CDR3 DNA: TGCGCCAGCAGCGATACACAGGGGGGAGAGACCCAGTACTTC.

The chain links TRBV5-1 to TRBJ1-1; D call uncertain. Per the germline V gene, CDR1 is SGHRS and CDR2 is YFSETQ. This CDR3 has 13 amino acids. V dropped 1 base and J dropped 6 bases, with 10 bases sitting between them. The CDR3 protein is CASSLRGYAEAFF. The CDR3 nucleotides read TGCGCCAGCAGCTTGCGAGGGTACGCTGAAGCTTTCTTT.

The rearrangement links TRBV7-9 to TRBJ1-1, with D unresolved. Trimming shortened V by 4 bases and J by 7 bases, and 4 bases separated the two germline ends. Per the germline V gene, CDR1 is SEHNR and CDR2 is FQNEAQ (reference sequence). The CDR3 length is 10 residues. The CDR3 region has the DNA TGTGCCAGCAGCTCGCTTGAAGCTTTCTTT. Its translation: CASSSLEAFF.

V usage is TRBV6-2 or TRBV6-3 and J usage is TRBJ1-2; 8 bases map to TRBD1. Looked up from germline, CDR1 is MNHEY and CDR2 is SVGEGT. There are 14 residues in the CDR3. The junction had 5 bases not matched to a gene; V was cut back by 4 bases and J by 4 bases. This CDR3 reads CASSLTGEVYGYTF. The CDR3 bases are TGTGCCAGCAGTTTGACAGGGGAGGTCTATGGCTACACCTTC.

J is TRBJ2-7 and V is TRBV27, with D possibly TRBD2 on 6 matching bases. From germline, CDR1 is MNHEY and CDR2 SMNVEV (reference sequence). V was trimmed by 6 bases and J by 2 bases, leaving 20 bases between them. There are 16 residues in the CDR3. Here the CDR3 DNA reads TGTGCCAGCAGCCCTTCAATCCAGGGAGGAACCTACGAGCAGTACTTC. This gives the protein CASSPSIQGGTYEQYF.

This clone has only a few counts. This chain joins TRBV6-2 or TRBV6-3 and TRBJ2-5; 7 bases are a match to TRBD2. The CDR3 has 17 amino acids. V dropped 2 bases and J dropped 2; count of bases not matched to a gene: 11. Germline V gene data show CDR1 as MNHEY and CDR2 as SVGEGT. In DNA form, the CDR3 reads TGTGCCAGCAGTTACCCCCGGACTAGGGGTTCTCAAGAGACCCAGTACTTC. Translation gives CASSYPRTRGSQETQYF.

J is TRBJ2-1 and V is TRBV28; 7 positions agree with TRBD1. The V gene's germline CDR1 is MDHEN and CDR2 SYDVKM. The CDR3 is made up of 15 amino acids. With V trimmed by 8 bases and J by 2 bases, 9 bases remained unmatched. This CDR3 is CASGFQTGPYNEQFF. The CDR3 bases are TGTGCCAGCGGCTTTCAGACAGGGCCCTACAATGAGCAGTTCTTC.

The chain couples TRBV18 to TRBJ2-1; the match to TRBD2 covers 11 bases. The CDR3 consists of 15 residues. Germline CDR1 KGHSH, CDR2 LQKENI. Trimming took 1 base from V and 7 from J; bases not matched to a gene: 3. CDR3 DNA: TGTGCCAGCTCACCACTTAGCGGGAGGGGGAATGAGCAGTTCTTC. Residues: CASSPLSGRGNEQFF.

V usage is TRBV5-1 and J usage is TRBJ1-2, with D unclear. The V end was cut by 0 bases, the J end by 1 base, with 7 bases between. Germline CDR1 is SGHRS and CDR2 is YFSETQ. The CDR3 extends over 14 amino acids. This CDR3 is CASSLVGSNYGYTF. CDR3 coding DNA: TGCGCCAGCAGCTTGGTAGGCAGTAACTATGGCTACACCTTC.

This chain connects TRBV11-2 to TRBJ2-1, with D possibly TRBD1 on 5 matching bases. With 5 bases removed from V and 9 bases from J, the gap between germline ends came to 17 bases. The CDR3 totals 14 residues. From germline, CDR1 is SGHAT and CDR2 FQNNGV. CDR3 DNA: TGTGCCAGCAGCCGTCTGGGGCCCTCGGGTGAGCAGTTCTTC. Encoded protein: CASSRLGPSGEQFF.

V usage is TRBV7-9 and J usage is TRBJ2-7, with D perhaps given as TRBD1 or TRBD2 (7 bases each). CDR1 is SEHNR, CDR2 FQNEAQ, per germline (reference sequence). V lost 5 bases, J lost 2 bases, and 16 bases lay in between. CDR3 length equals 15 residues. In DNA, the CDR3 is TGTGCCAGCAGCGACAGGGAGGGATACACCTACGAGCAGTACTTC. Protein sequence: CASSDREGYTYEQYF.

The chain joins TRBV6-5 to TRBJ2-2; 10 bases agree with TRBD1. CDR3 length: 15 residues. V lost 6 bases to trimming and J lost 4 bases; unmatched junction nucleotides: 5. Looked up from germline, CDR1 is MNHEY and CDR2 is SVGAGI. The DNA for the CDR3 is TGTGCCAGCAGGGAGGGGACAGGGGCCACCGGGGAGCTGTTTTTT. Translated, it gives CASREGTGATGELFF.

This clone was seen once. The V call is TRBV3-1 (or the pseudogene TRBV3-2), the J call TRBJ2-7; TRBD2 matches 9 bases. Unmatched junction bases numbered 8, after V lost 9 bases and J lost 2 bases. This CDR3 spans 14 amino acids. Germline V gives CDR1 LGHDT, CDR2 YNNKEL (reference sequence). The DNA for the CDR3 is TGTGCCAGGCCTGAGCGGGAGGACCCCTACGAGCAGTACTTC. This codes for CARPEREDPYEQYF.

The genes are TRBV24-1 and TRBJ2-3; weak D call: TRBD1 (5 bases). Germline values: CDR1 KGHDR, CDR2 SFDVKD. V lost 3 bases, J lost 7 bases, and 16 bases lay in between. The CDR3 length is 15 residues. In DNA, the CDR3 is TGTGCCACCAGTGATGCTCTCGGCAGGGCAAATACGCAGTATTTT. Translation gives CATSDALGRANTQYF.

The V gene is TRBV6-2 or TRBV6-3, the J gene TRBJ2-3, with D possibly being TRBD1 (5 bases). The CDR3 length is 14 residues. Germline V CDR1 and CDR2: MNHEY, SVGEGT. V gave up 5 bases and J gave up 2 bases, with 11 bases separating them. The CDR3 DNA is TGTGCCAGCAGTCAGGACACAGACACAGATACGCAGTATTTT. It specifies CASSQDTDTDTQYF.

This sequence joins TRBV9 and TRBJ2-5; no clear D gene. The CDR3 has 13 residues. In germline, CDR1 is SGDLS, CDR2 YYNGEE. V was trimmed by 5 bases and J by 5 bases, leaving 13 bases between them. CDR3 coding DNA: TGTGCCAGCAGTCAATGGGCCGGGGAGACCCAGTACTTC. This sequence encodes CASSQWAGETQYF. The full variable domain, in which reference TRBV9 and TRBJ2-5 provide the parts outside the CDR3, is DSGVTQTPKHLITATGQRVTLRCSPRSGDLSVYWYQQSLDQGLQFLIQYYNGEERAKGNILERFSAQQFPDLHSELNLSSLELGDSALYFCASSQWAGETQYFGPGTRLLVL.

The CDR3 region has the DNA TGCAGTGCTAGTCCGGCGGGGTACCACAATGAGCAGTTCTTC. It is translated as CSASPAGYHNEQFF. The chain has TRBV20-1 and TRBJ2-1, with D possibly matching TRBD2 (6 bases). The CDR3 totals 14 residues. Germline CDR1 reads DFQATT; CDR2 reads SNEGSKA (reference sequence). Trimming left V 3 bases short and J 5 bases short, with 14 bases between.

The chain links TRBV6-5 to TRBJ1-3, with D maybe TRBD1 (5 bases). Germline V gives CDR1 MNHEY, CDR2 SVGAGI. Trimming cost V 2 bases and J 0 bases, with 11 bases left between them. This CDR3 has 16 residues. The CDR3 here is CASSYRGARSGNTIYF. As DNA, the CDR3 is TGTGCCAGCAGTTACCGCGGGGCCCGCTCTGGAAACACCATATATTTT.

The table lists this clone with a count of one. This chain joins TRBV5-6 and TRBJ1-2, with 10 bases lining up with TRBD1. The CDR3 length is 16 residues. The germline V gene has CDR1 SGHDT and CDR2 YYEEEE. Trimming removed 3 bases from V and 4 bases from J; junction bases left unmatched: 9. The CDR3 loop reads CASSSEMRQGAYGYTF. The CDR3, as DNA: TGTGCCAGCAGCTCAGAAATGAGACAGGGGGCCTATGGCTACACCTTC.

This clone came up once. The chain recombines TRBV7-9 with TRBJ2-5, with D possibly TRBD2 on 6 matching bases. With 5 bases removed from V and 4 bases from J, the gap between germline ends came to 17 bases. CDR1 SEHNR and CDR2 FQNEAQ come from the germline V gene (reference sequence). This CDR3 has 15 residues. The CDR3 DNA follows: TGTGCCAGCAGCCCAAAGGTCTCCGGGGGAGAGACCCAGTACTTC. Protein product: CASSPKVSGGETQYF.

The chain combines TRBV4-1 with TRBJ1-4; maybe TRBD1 (5 bases). Germline values: CDR1 MGHRA, CDR2 YSYEKL. This CDR3 is built from 16 residues. V shed 4 bases and J shed 4 bases, with 16 bases lying between them. CDR3 protein: CASSPGRQRGNEKLFF. CDR3 DNA sequence: TGCGCCAGCAGCCCGGGGAGACAGCGAGGTAATGAAAAACTGTTTTTT.

This chain uses TRBV10-3 with TRBJ2-7, with 10 bases fitting TRBD2. In germline, CDR1 is ENHRY, CDR2 SYGVKD. This CDR3 contains 15 residues. The trim removed 3 bases at V and 7 bases at J, leaving 9 bases unmatched. The DNA of the CDR3 is TGTGCCATCAGTGATGGTCTAGCGGGGGTTTTAGAGCAGTACTTC. Encoded protein: CAISDGLAGVLEQYF.

The chain links TRBV12-3 or TRBV12-4 to TRBJ2-1, with D tentatively TRBD2 (5 bases). With 3 bases removed from V and 8 bases from J, the gap between germline ends came to 11 bases. The CDR3 is made up of 13 amino acids. CDR3 nucleotide sequence: TGTGCCAGCAGTTTTCGAGGGTACGATGAGCAGTTCTTC. Protein product: CASSFRGYDEQFF.

This clone was counted once. The chain employs TRBV19 and TRBJ1-6; 7 bases fit TRBD1. This CDR3 contains 15 residues. Germline V gene sequence: CDR1 LNHDA, CDR2 SQIVND (reference sequence). J gave up 7 bases and V 5 bases, and 8 bases lay outside the gene matches. The DNA for the CDR3 is TGTGCCAGTAGTCCGCACAGGGGCATAAATTCACCCCTCCACTTT. Translated: CASSPHRGINSPLHF.

The rearrangement links TRBV5-1 to TRBJ1-2, with unresolved D. This CDR3 has 12 amino acids. Deletions cut 0 bases from V and 4 bases from J, with 4 bases between. Germline V CDR1 and CDR2: SGHRS, YFSETQ. DNA for the CDR3: TGCGCCAGCAGCTTGGTAGGCTATGGCTACACCTTC. This gives the protein CASSLVGYGYTF.